The rows below give T cell receptor beta chains drawn from one sample of a study of blood T cells in healthy people across ages. TCRdb reprocessed the 5' RACE reads via MiXCR and lists one record per CDR3 protein. This table has 1.5 million to 2 million distinct CDR3 sequences, over 25% appearing once. The sequencing sample was made of blood. Receptor source: a woman in her twenties or thirties in good health. Both conserved end residues are part of each CDR3.

V | length | CDR3
TRBV7-2 | 12 | CASSLASGEAFF
TRBV6-4 | 16 | CASSDSPLAGGGEQFF
TRBV29-1 | 12 | CSATGIGETQYF
TRBV29-1 | 15 | CSVEDLKGRAYEQYF
TRBV7-2 | 15 | CASSLGGGRGNIQYF
TRBV10-3 | 15 | CAIESGASPRNEQFF
TRBV12-3/TRBV12-4 | 14 | CATQWGRYTDTQYF
TRBV2 | 17 | CASNKRPSGGIQETQYF
TRBV5-1 | 17 | CASSSGDFSGSYNEQFF
TRBV11-2 | 21 | CASSFPSLAGGPQLSYNEQFF
TRBV7-2 | 15 | CASSPPDNSKNIQYF
TRBV5-1 | 14 | CASSLDWSNEKLFF
TRBV29-1 | 14 | CSHSRDTLNTEAFF
TRBV7-2 | 17 | CASTELTGAASSYEQYF
TRBV7-2 | 14 | CASSLGEAASPLHF
TRBV5-1 | 16 | CASSLVGLRAVYGYTF
TRBV16 | 15 | CASSQSGTAGLEAFF